Following are 25 T cell receptor beta chains from one sample sequenced in a study of T cells in Graves' hyperthyroidism and ophthalmopathy. Authors of the study amplified TCR beta CDR3 regions from RNA transcripts. First-round RT-PCR of the TCR CDR3 relied on the HTBI primer set. TCRdb passed the multiplex PCR reads through MiXCR, listing each CDR3 protein once. The sample includes around 250,000 distinct CDR3 sequences, more than 14% of them seen just once. Input material: blood. The receptor set was obtained from a woman between 35 and 50 years old with Graves' hyperthyroidism that later progressed to Graves' ophthalmopathy.

Many counts were recorded for this clonotype. V and J are TRBV6-1 and TRBJ2-1; the match to TRBD2 covers 7 bases. In germline, CDR1 is MNHNS, CDR2 SASEGT. J was trimmed by 8 bases and V by 9 bases; bases with no gene match: 22. The CDR3 runs 17 residues. The CDR3 reads CASLNPLIAGPGDEQFF. CDR3 nucleotides: TGTGCCAGTCTCAACCCTCTTATAGCGGGCCCCGGCGATGAGCAGTTCTTC.

The sample holds many counts of this clonotype. The chain uses TRBV30 and TRBJ2-1; D unresolved. V gave up 5 bases and J gave up 7 bases, with 9 bases separating them. Germline loops: CDR1 GTSNPN, CDR2 SVGIG (reference sequence). The CDR3 runs 11 residues. In DNA, the CDR3 is TGTGCCTGGGAGGATAGTAATGAGCAGTTCTTC. This encodes CAWEDSNEQFF.

The chain combines TRBV12-3 or TRBV12-4 with TRBJ2-5; 10 bases line up with TRBD2. The CDR3 is made up of 17 amino acids. V was pared by 1 base and J by 2 bases, with 7 bases of the junction left unmatched. CDR3 sequence: CASSLGLAGALQETQYF. In nucleotides, the CDR3 is TGTGCCAGCAGTTTAGGGCTAGCGGGGGCTCTACAAGAGACCCAGTACTTC.

Ten or more counts support this clonotype. V usage is TRBV11-2 and J usage is TRBJ2-7, with TRBD2 identical over 11 bases. This CDR3 contains 15 residues. The V gene end was trimmed by 6 bases and the J gene end by 3 bases; junction bases not matched to a gene: 7. CDR1 is SGHAT and CDR2 is FQNNGV in the germline V gene. The chain's CDR3 is CASRKLAGDFYEQYF. CDR3 bases: TGTGCCAGCAGGAAACTAGCGGGAGATTTCTACGAGCAGTACTTC.

At least ten counts were recorded for this clonotype. The chain joins TRBV2 to TRBJ2-2; 7 bases are shared with TRBD2. The CDR3 length is 14 residues. Germline CDR1 is SNHLY and CDR2 is FYNNEI. V shed 9 bases, J shed 2 bases, and the junction held 6 bases outside the gene matches. The DNA for the CDR3 is TGTGCCAGAGGGAGGGCTGCTAACACCGGGGAGCTGTTTTTT. Amino acids: CARGRAANTGELFF.

This clonotype came up many times. The chain has TRBV7-9 and TRBJ2-7, with D unresolved. V was pared by 5 bases and J by 5 bases, with 16 bases between. Per the germline V gene, CDR1 is SEHNR and CDR2 is FQNEAQ (reference sequence). The CDR3 runs to 14 residues. The CDR3 spells CASSPTGRSDEQYF. CDR3 nucleotide sequence: TGTGCCAGCAGCCCAACGGGCAGGTCGGACGAGCAGTACTTC. Full variable domain (remainder filled in from reference TRBV7-9 and TRBJ2-7): DTGVSQNPRHKITKRGQNVTFRCDPISEHNRLYWYRQTLGQGPEFLTYFQNEAQLEKSRLLSDRFSAERPKGSFSTLEIQRTEQGDSAMYLCASSPTGRSDEQYFGPGTRLTVT.

This clonotype appeared a few times. The chain employs TRBV27 and TRBJ1-6; the D is unclear. Germline V gene lookup returns CDR1 MNHEY and CDR2 SMNVEV (reference sequence). CDR3 size: 12 residues. The V gene lost 8 bases and the J gene lost 10 bases, with 12 bases spanning the gap. In nucleotides, the CDR3 is TGTGCCAGCGGTAATAACGGGTCACCCCTCCACTTT. Translation gives CASGNNGSPLHF.

This clonotype was observed many times. This rearrangement joins TRBV28 to TRBJ1-5; D uncertain. Per germline, CDR1 MDHEN and CDR2 SYDVKM. There are 15 residues in the CDR3. Trimming left V 2 bases short and J 5 bases short, with 13 bases between. CDR3 protein: CASSLRSGRHQPQHF. CDR3 in DNA: TGTGCCAGCAGTTTAAGATCGGGGAGACATCAGCCCCAGCATTTT.

This clonotype was found many times. The chain links TRBV2 to TRBJ2-2; 9 nucleotides line up with TRBD2. This CDR3 region has 15 residues. Germline CDR1 and CDR2: SNHLY and FYNNEI. Unmatched junction bases numbered 7, after V lost 3 bases and J lost 8 bases. CDR3: CASSDRLAGTGELFF. As DNA, the CDR3 is TGTGCCAGCAGTGATCGGCTAGCGGGAACTGGGGAGCTGTTTTTT.

The genes are TRBV2 and TRBJ2-1; 10 bases align to TRBD2. V lost 8 bases to trimming and J lost 7 bases; unmatched junction nucleotides: 14. This CDR3 has 16 amino acids. Germline-derived CDR1 and CDR2 are SNHLY and FYNNEI. The CDR3 protein is CASERKEAGGENEQFF. The CDR3 bases are TGTGCCAGCGAAAGGAAGGAAGCGGGAGGGGAGAATGAGCAGTTCTTC. The whole variable domain, filled in from reference TRBV2 and TRBJ2-1, reads EPEVTQTPSHQVTQMGQEVILRCVPISNHLYFYWYRQILGQKVEFLVSFYNNEISEKSEIFDDQFSVERPDGSNFTLKIRSTKLEDSAMYFCASERKEAGGENEQFFGPGTRLTVL.

This clonotype has only a few counts. The V and J genes are TRBV6-1 and TRBJ1-5, with TRBD1 identical over 10 bases. Germline loops: CDR1 MNHNS, CDR2 SASEGT. The CDR3 loop spans 17 amino acids. V was clipped by 5 bases and J by 1 base; unmatched bases: 8. The CDR3 here is CASSMTGGLLSNQPQHF. The CDR3 DNA follows: TGTGCCAGCAGTATGACAGGGGGCCTCTTAAGCAATCAGCCCCAGCATTTT.

This clonotype showed up many times. The chain couples TRBV3-1 to TRBJ2-7, with a weak D call TRBD1 (5 bases). V dropped 6 bases and J dropped 3 bases, with 12 bases sitting between them. The V gene's germline CDR1 is LGHDT and CDR2 YNNKEL (reference sequence). This CDR3 spans 13 amino acids. Here the CDR3 reads CASSRRQGYEQYF. As DNA, the CDR3 is TGTGCCAGCAGTCGCCGCCAGGGCTACGAGCAGTACTTC.

Regarding this clonotype: A much bigger clone sits one base away, suggesting this may be a read error. V is TRBV19 and J is TRBJ1-1; no clear D gene. The germline V gene encodes CDR1 LNHDA and CDR2 SQIVND (reference sequence). The V end was cut by 8 bases, the J end by 3 bases, with 13 bases between. CDR3 size: 13 residues. CDR3 sequence: CASRDLFDTEAFF. The CDR3 DNA is TGTGCCAGTCGGGATCTGTTTGACACTGAAGCTTTCTTT.

This clonotype was seen ten or more times. CDR3 in DNA: TGTGCCAGCGTTCCCGGCGGGAGGGGCACCGGGGAGCAGTTCTTC. This sequence encodes CASVPGGRGTGEQFF. The rearrangement uses TRBV6-5 and TRBJ2-1, with 9 bases that match TRBD2. This CDR3 comprises 15 residues. Germline V gene lookup returns CDR1 MNHEY and CDR2 SVGAGI. The V gene end was trimmed by 8 bases and the J gene end by 10 bases; junction bases not matched to a gene: 15.

This clonotype was seen many times. The rearrangement joins TRBV5-5 to TRBJ2-7; TRBD1 matches at 7 bases. Trimming took 1 base from V and 6 from J; bases not matched to a gene: 4. The germline gives CDR1 SGHKS, CDR2 YYEKEE (reference sequence). The length of the CDR3 is 13 residues. CDR3 protein: CASSLRDSFEQYF. The CDR3 nucleotides read TGTGCCAGCAGCTTGCGGGACAGCTTCGAGCAGTACTTC. The full variable domain, in which reference TRBV5-5 and TRBJ2-7 provide the parts outside the CDR3, is DAGVTQSPTHLIKTRGQQVTLRCSPISGHKSVSWYQQVLGQGPQFIFQYYEKEERGRGNFPDRFSARQFPNYSSELNVNALLLGDSALYLCASSLRDSFEQYFGPGTRLTVT.

At least ten counts were recorded for this clonotype. The chain carries TRBV3-1 and TRBJ2-5; D is ambiguous. Germline CDR1 LGHDT, CDR2 YNNKEL (reference sequence). The CDR3 covers 13 residues. Trimming pared 2 bases from V and 5 bases from J, leaving 9 bases between. The CDR3: CASSQLGGETQYF. In DNA, the CDR3 is TGTGCCAGCAGCCAACTAGGCGGCGAGACCCAGTACTTC.

This clonotype was recorded at least ten times. The chain is built from TRBV12-3 or TRBV12-4 and TRBJ2-5; 7 positions agree with TRBD2. This CDR3 contains 14 residues. V was clipped by 3 bases and J by 5 bases; unmatched bases: 6. CDR3 nucleotide sequence: TGTGCCAGCAGTTTTGCTTTACTAGCGGAGACCCAGTACTTC. Its protein product is CASSFALLAETQYF.

This clonotype showed up many times. The gene calls are TRBV20-1 and TRBJ2-4; D not resolved. Trimming pared 0 bases from V and 0 bases from J, leaving 9 bases between. Germline V CDR1 and CDR2: DFQATT, SNEGSKA (reference sequence). The CDR3 is 15 amino acids. The CDR3 loop is CSARERALAKNIQYF. The DNA of the CDR3 is TGCAGTGCTAGAGAGCGAGCTCTAGCCAAAAACATTCAGTACTTC.

In this sample, this clonotype turned up many times. The chain links TRBV6-5 to TRBJ2-5, with 10 bases identical to TRBD2. Germline CDR1 reads MNHEY; CDR2 reads SVGAGI. After removal of 2 bases from V and 5 bases from J, the junction contained 8 bases not matched to a gene. The CDR3 is made up of 16 amino acids. The CDR3 protein is CASSYMTASGSETQYF. The CDR3 coding sequence is TGTGCCAGCAGTTACATGACAGCTAGCGGGAGCGAGACCCAGTACTTC.

This clonotype showed up many times. The V call is TRBV20-1, the J call TRBJ2-1; 8 bases map to TRBD2. V was clipped by 4 bases and J by 2 bases; unmatched bases: 7. Germline V gives CDR1 DFQATT, CDR2 SNEGSKA (reference sequence). The CDR3 is 15 amino acids. The DNA for the CDR3 is TGCAGTGCTATTTTTACGGGAGGGCCCTACAATGAGCAGTTCTTC. Its translation is CSAIFTGGPYNEQFF.

This clonotype was detected many times. The chain has TRBV28 and TRBJ2-5; a weak D match, TRBD1 (5 bases). Trimming stripped 4 bases from V and 4 bases from J, with 19 bases between. Germline V CDR1 and CDR2: MDHEN, SYDVKM. This CDR3 contains 16 residues. CDR3 sequence: CASSSAGQRISETQYF. DNA of the CDR3: TGTGCCAGCAGTTCAGCCGGACAAAGAATTTCAGAGACCCAGTACTTC.

In this sample, this clonotype turned up many times. This sequence joins TRBV7-8 and TRBJ2-2; TRBD2 matches 8 bases. V lost 2 bases, J lost 4 bases, and 12 bases stayed unmatched. This CDR3 has 18 residues. Germline V gives CDR1 SGHVS, CDR2 FQNEAQ. The CDR3, as DNA: TGTGCCAGCAGCTTAAAGTTGGGACTAGTACTAACCACCGGGGAGCTGTTTTTT. Encoded protein: CASSLKLGLVLTTGELFF. Variable domain in full (rest from reference TRBV7-8 and TRBJ2-2): GAGVSQSPRYKVAKRGQDVALRCDPISGHVSLFWYQQALGQGPEFLTYFQNEAQLDKSGLPSDRFFAERPEGSVSTLKIQRTQQEDSAVYLCASSLKLGLVLTTGELFFGEGSRLTVL.

The chain carries TRBV29-1 and TRBJ2-6; D is undetermined. Germline V CDR1 and CDR2: SQVTM, ANQGSEA. This CDR3 contains 13 residues. Trimming removed 3 bases at V and 1 base at J, with 4 bases between. The CDR3 region has the DNA TGCAGCGTTGAGGTATCTGGGGCCAACGTCCTGACTTTC. It translates to CSVEVSGANVLTF.

Points on this clonotype: A read error may explain this, as a much larger clone is one base away. The chain links TRBV20-1 to TRBJ2-3; D remains ambiguous. The CDR3 loop spans 13 amino acids. CDR1 is DFQATT and CDR2 is SNEGSKA in the germline V gene (reference sequence). Trimming stripped 3 bases from V and 8 bases from J, with 15 bases between. The CDR3 DNA follows: TGCAGTGCTAGGATCCTTAACGCAGGTACGCAGTATTTT. It yields the protein CSARILNAGTQYF.

This clonotype was seen ten or more times. The chain uses TRBV3-1 and TRBJ2-7; TRBD1 might be the D (6 bases). CDR1 is LGHDT and CDR2 is YNNKEL in the germline V gene (reference sequence). The CDR3 consists of 18 residues. Trimming left V 4 bases short and J 0 bases short, with 22 bases between. The CDR3 bases are TGTGCCAGCAGCCTCCCCCGTCCCAGGACAGATAGCTCCTACGAGCAGTACTTC. This encodes CASSLPRPRTDSSYEQYF.